The 26 T cell receptor beta chains below come from one sample, sequenced in a study of CD8+CD57+ T cells in acquired aplastic anemia. Genomic DNA acted as the template from which TCR beta VDJ combination and CDR3 sequence profiling were carried out. TCRdb reanalysed the reads using MiXCR and keeps one entry per CDR3 protein. The profile covers approximately 150,000 distinct CDR3 sequences, with 45% to 55% appearing a single time and roughly 1.1% taken by the ten largest. Patients selected for sequencing had displayed CD8+CD57+ cell expansion by flow cytometry. The source material was sorted CD4+, CD8+, or CD8+CD57+ T cells (not recorded which) from PBMCs. The origin of the receptors is a human donor with aplastic anemia.

V usage is TRBV20-1 and J usage is TRBJ2-1; TRBD1 agrees at 8 bases. Trimming took 4 bases from V and 4 from J; bases not matched to a gene: 9. From germline, CDR1 is DFQATT and CDR2 SNEGSKA (reference sequence). The CDR3 has 15 residues. CDR3 sequence (DNA): TGCAGTGCTAAGGCCCTGGACAGGGTTTACAATGAGCAGTTCTTC. Protein sequence: CSAKALDRVYNEQFF.

The chain joins TRBV29-1 to TRBJ2-7; D is tentatively TRBD1 or TRBD2 (5 bases each). Trimming stripped 6 bases from V and 4 bases from J, with 19 bases between. Per germline, CDR1 SQVTM and CDR2 ANQGSEA. This CDR3 region has 14 residues. CDR3 sequence reads: CSVAGPRGGYEQYF. The CDR3 DNA reads TGCAGCGTAGCCGGGCCTCGGGGCGGGTACGAGCAGTACTTC.

This clonotype appeared many times. The V call is TRBV7-2, the J call TRBJ2-6, with no clear D. The CDR3 runs 15 residues. Germline V gene sequence: CDR1 SGHTA, CDR2 FQGNSA. V was trimmed by 2 bases and J by 4 bases, leaving 9 bases between them. The CDR3: CASSLSPGGANVLTF. CDR3 DNA sequence: TGTGCCAGCAGCTTATCCCCGGGCGGGGCCAACGTCCTGACTTTC.

This clonotype was counted at least ten times. The chain links TRBV20-1 to TRBJ2-3; D ambiguous. Trimming removed 6 bases from V and 4 bases from J, with 17 bases in between. CDR1 is DFQATT and CDR2 is SNEGSKA in the germline V gene (reference sequence). The CDR3 totals 14 residues. CDR3 loop: CSATMGLVADTQYF. DNA of the CDR3: TGCAGTGCCACTATGGGCCTAGTTGCAGATACGCAGTATTTT.

This clonotype came up many times. The chain is built from TRBV12-3 or TRBV12-4 and TRBJ1-5, with 7 positions matching TRBD1. This CDR3 is built from 15 residues. Unmatched junction bases numbered 4, after V lost 3 bases and J lost 2 bases. CDR3 in amino acids: CASSFATGGNQPQHF. CDR3 nucleotides: TGTGCCAGCAGTTTCGCCACAGGGGGCAATCAGCCCCAGCATTTT.

In this sample, this clonotype turned up once. The chain couples TRBV15 to TRBJ2-1, with D maybe TRBD1 (6 bases). The J call may not be correct, given that the DNA end is closer to TRBJ2-7. The CDR3 extends over 15 amino acids. CDR1 is LNHNV, CDR2 YYDKDF, per germline (reference sequence). The CDR3 coding sequence is TGTGCCACCAGCAGAGATCGAGGACAGTACAATGAGCAGTACTTC. Protein sequence: CATSRDRGQYNEQYF.

This clonotype showed up just a few times. The chain couples TRBV5-5 to TRBJ2-2; weak D call: TRBD2 (5 bases). This CDR3 has 15 amino acids. The germline V gene encodes CDR1 SGHKS and CDR2 YYEKEE (reference sequence). V lost 5 bases and J 3 bases, leaving 14 bases between the germline ends. The CDR3 DNA reads TGTGCCAGCAGGCCTCCCGGGGTGGACACCGGGGAGCTGTTTTTT. Its translation is CASRPPGVDTGELFF.

The chain joins TRBV20-1 to TRBJ2-3, with D tentatively TRBD1 (6 bases). The germline V and J ends were trimmed by 4 bases and 6 bases, with 20 bases remaining between them. Per germline, CDR1 DFQATT and CDR2 SNEGSKA (reference sequence). The CDR3 length is 15 residues. CDR3 DNA: TGCAGTGCTACGGATTGGGGACACCTAAGGGATACGCAGTATTTT. Protein product: CSATDWGHLRDTQYF.

Concerning this clonotype itself: Since a much larger clone is just one base distant, this may be a read error. J is TRBJ2-2 and V is TRBV6-1; D possibly corresponds to TRBD2 (5 bases). Germline values: CDR1 MNHNS, CDR2 SASEGT. The CDR3 runs to 12 residues. CDR3 in DNA: TGTGCCAGCGGGATAGGCTCCGGGGATCTGTTTTTT. It translates to CASGIGSGDLFF.

The chain employs TRBV5-1 and TRBJ2-3; D may correspond to TRBD1 or TRBD2 (6 bases each). Germline V gene sequence: CDR1 SGHRS, CDR2 YFSETQ. This CDR3 has 14 amino acids. V lost 6 bases and J 0 bases, leaving 11 bases between the germline ends. CDR3 coding DNA: TGCGCCAGCATGCGAGGGGGGAGCACAGATACGCAGTATTTT. Translation gives CASMRGGSTDTQYF.

A remark on this clonotype: A much larger clone lies one base from this, so it may be a read error. CDR3 coding DNA: TGTGCCAGCAGCTTAGATGGAGGCAGGGAGGACACCGGGGACCTGTTTTTT. This gives the protein CASSLDGGREDTGDLFF. This chain joins TRBV11-2 and TRBJ2-2; D may be TRBD2 (6 bases). This CDR3 contains 17 residues. Germline CDR1 and CDR2: SGHAT and FQNNGV.

V usage is TRBV19 and J usage is TRBJ1-2; possibly TRBD1 for D (6 bases). The CDR3 runs 14 residues. V gave up 5 bases and J gave up 4 bases, with 14 bases separating them. Germline CDR1 is LNHDA and CDR2 is SQIVND (reference sequence). The DNA of the CDR3 is TGTGCCAGTAGTCCCTCAGGAGGGGGCTATGGCTACACCTTC. It specifies CASSPSGGGYGYTF.

This clonotype has a count of ten or more. The CDR3 reads CARRGTFTYEQYF. The DNA for the CDR3 is TGTGCCAGAAGGGGGACTTTTACCTACGAGCAGTACTTC. The V gene is TRBV7-2, the J gene TRBJ2-7, with D perhaps assigned TRBD1 or TRBD2 (6 bases each). The CDR3 covers 13 residues. The germline V gene has CDR1 SGHTA and CDR2 FQGNSA. V was cut by 9 bases and J by 2 bases, with 14 bases left in between.

The chain employs TRBV3-1 and TRBJ2-5; D unclear. Germline lookup yields CDR1 LGHDT and CDR2 YNNKEL (reference sequence). The V gene lost 6 bases and the J gene lost 5 bases, with 16 bases spanning the gap. The CDR3 contains 14 residues. The CDR3 here is CASSAAPGRETQYF. The DNA of the CDR3 is TGTGCCAGCAGTGCCGCCCCGGGCAGGGAGACCCAGTACTTC.

There are many counts of this clonotype. J is TRBJ2-3 and V is TRBV5-1; 7 bases are a match to TRBD2. The CDR3 is 15 residues long. CDR1 and CDR2 (germline): SGHRS, YFSETQ. Germline trimming cut 4 bases from V and 0 bases from J; bases unmatched to any gene: 5. The CDR3 reads CASSPTAGSTDTQYF. The DNA for the CDR3 is TGCGCCAGCAGCCCCACAGCGGGAAGCACAGATACGCAGTATTTT.

This clonotype was detected ten times or more. The gene calls are TRBV3-1 and TRBJ2-7; TRBD1 or TRBD2 may be the D gene (5 bases each). The CDR3 is made up of 13 amino acids. From germline, CDR1 is LGHDT and CDR2 YNNKEL (reference sequence). Between the trimmed V and J ends, which lost 3 bases and 2 bases, there was a span of 8 bases. The CDR3 nucleotides are TGTGCCAGCAGCCACGGGGCCCCCTACGAGCAGTACTTC. As protein: CASSHGAPYEQYF.

The rearrangement uses TRBV20-1 and TRBJ1-5; 8 bases are shared with TRBD1. This CDR3 has 14 residues. Germline V gene lookup returns CDR1 DFQATT and CDR2 SNEGSKA (reference sequence). Trimming cost V 2 bases and J 3 bases; bases outside gene matches: 3. The CDR3 DNA sequence: TGCAGTGCTAGACAGGGGGCCTTCAATCAGCCCCAGCATTTT. Its translation: CSARQGAFNQPQHF.

About this clonotype itself: Sequence at one end of the junction differs from germline and may be a read error. The chain combines TRBV9 with TRBJ2-5; maybe TRBD2 (6 bases). Germline CDR1 and CDR2: SGDLS and YYNGEE. The CDR3 length is 15 residues. The CDR3 nucleotides are TGTGCCAGCGGCGTAGCGGCATCCGTGGGAGAGACCCAGTACTTC. Translating it yields CASGVAASVGETQYF.

On this clonotype: At one end the junction does not follow the germline gene, possibly because of a read error. The rearrangement uses TRBV20-1 and TRBJ2-7, with TRBD1 matching over 7 bases. CDR1 is DFQATT, CDR2 SNEGSKA, per germline (reference sequence). The CDR3 consists of 13 residues. CDR3 region: CSAGDRELYERYF. In DNA form, the CDR3 reads TGCAGTGCTGGAGACAGGGAACTTTACGAGCGGTACTTC.

This clonotype was detected many times. The gene calls are TRBV4-3 and TRBJ1-2; 9 bases are a match to TRBD1. The germline V gene encodes CDR1 LGHNA and CDR2 YSLEER. The length of the CDR3 is 14 residues. V trimming: 4 bases; J trimming: 4 bases; junction bases outside the gene matches: 4. CDR3 sequence (DNA): TGCGCCAGCAGCCCTGGACAGGGGAGCTATGGCTACACCTTC. Translated, it gives CASSPGQGSYGYTF.

As to this clonotype: It may be a read error: a sequence one base away is much more abundant. The rearrangement links TRBV19 to TRBJ2-3, with 13 bases identical to TRBD2. CDR1 LNHDA and CDR2 SQIVND come from the germline V gene (reference sequence). The length of the CDR3 is 17 residues. CDR3 nucleotides: TGTACCAGTAGTATCCCCCCACTAGCGGGGGGGCCAGATACGCAGTATTTT. Encoded protein: CTSSIPPLAGGPDTQYF.

This chain connects TRBV11-1 to TRBJ2-1, with 9 positions matching TRBD1. The CDR3 has 16 residues. J was trimmed by 0 bases and V by 5 bases; bases with no gene match: 5. CDR1 is SGHAT and CDR2 is FQDESV in the germline V gene (reference sequence). The CDR3 DNA follows: TGTGCCAGCAGCCCAGGGACAGGGCCCTCCTACAATGAGCAGTTCTTC. It is translated as CASSPGTGPSYNEQFF.

The table lists this clonotype with a few counts. CDR3 in DNA: TGCAGCGTTGAAGGGGGCGGGTTGGGTTATGGCTACACCTTC. Its translation: CSVEGGGLGYGYTF. V gene TRBV29-1 combines with J gene TRBJ1-2; maybe TRBD1 (5 bases). With 1 base removed from V and 5 bases from J, the gap between germline ends came to 14 bases. CDR3 length equals 14 residues. From germline, CDR1 is SQVTM and CDR2 ANQGSEA.

The chain recombines TRBV12-3 or TRBV12-4 with TRBJ2-7, with a weak D call TRBD2 (6 bases). The V and J ends lost 7 bases and 5 bases respectively, with 15 bases between them. This CDR3 is built from 13 residues. The CDR3: CASTPRGLHEQYF. The CDR3 bases are TGTGCCAGCACGCCTCGGGGGTTGCACGAGCAGTACTTC.

The table lists this clonotype with many counts. The J gene is TRBJ2-7, the V gene TRBV7-2, with D unclear. This CDR3 contains 13 residues. Germline-derived CDR1 and CDR2 are SGHTA and FQGNSA. V dropped 4 bases and J dropped 7 bases, with 14 bases sitting between them. The CDR3 reads CASSSLGPAEQYF. CDR3 sequence (DNA): TGTGCCAGCAGCTCTCTAGGTCCGGCTGAGCAGTACTTC. Full variable domain (outside the CDR3, taken from reference TRBV7-2 and TRBJ2-7): GAGVSQSPSNKVTEKGKDVELRCDPISGHTALYWYRQSLGQGLEFLIYFQGNSAPDKSGLPSDRFSAERTGGSVSTLTIQRTQQEDSAVYLCASSSLGPAEQYFGPGTRLTVT.

Remarks on this clonotype: The junction departs from germline at one end; a sequencing error may be responsible. V is TRBV11-1 and J is TRBJ2-2; D may be TRBD1 or TRBD2 (5 bases each). The V gene's germline CDR1 is SGHAT and CDR2 FQDESV (reference sequence). The CDR3 has 16 amino acids. In nucleotides, the CDR3 is TGTGCCAGCAGCTTTGACAGTGGCACGGACACCGGGGAGCTGTTTTTC. Protein product: CASSFDSGTDTGELFF.